These 14 T cell receptor beta chains came from one sample sequenced in a study of T cells after posttransplantation cyclophosphamide (dated by TCRdb to the mid-2010s). Libraries came from the immunoSEQ multiplex PCR assay. Drawn from immuneACCESS, this table holds only the in-frame rearrangements with V and J called that TCRdb kept. Clones are partly lost; checked studies trace under half to an unresolved V gene and leave the rest unexplained. Recorded for this sample are some 30,000 clones; roughly 90% of them occurred a single time. The ten biggest clones cover 0.1% of the sample. To count as naive, T cells had to be viable CD3+CD4+ or CD3+CD8+ cells with a CCR7+CD45RA+CD45RO-CD95-CD27+CD28+ profile. Sequencing was done on a sample of naive CD4+ T cells sorted from blood. The receptors shown here come from a man in his thirties or forties in good health and a related stem cell transplant donor.

The genes are TRBV5-1 and TRBJ1-2; D is unresolved. The CDR3 consists of 13 residues. V was cut by 0 bases and J by 2 bases, with 5 bases left in between. In germline, CDR1 is SGHRS, CDR2 YFSETQ. The CDR3 DNA follows: TGCGCCAGCAGCTTGGCCCAAAACTATGGCTACACCTTC. This translates into CASSLAQNYGYTF. Combining the CDR3 with reference TRBV5-1 and TRBJ1-2 gives the whole variable domain KAGVTQTPRYLIKTRGQQVTLSCSPISGHRSVSWYQQTPGQGLQFLFEYFSETQRNKGNFPGRFSGRQFSNSRSEMNVSTLELGDSALYLCASSLAQNYGYTFGSGTRLTVV.

The chain recombines TRBV7-9 with TRBJ1-5, with TRBD1 matching over 10 bases. Germline V CDR1 and CDR2: SEHNR, FQNEAQ (reference sequence). The CDR3 contains 15 residues. V shed 5 bases, J shed 3 bases, and the junction held 4 bases outside the gene matches. The CDR3 nucleotides read TGTGCCAGCAGCCAAGGACAGGGGGTCAATCAGCCCCAGCATTTT. As protein: CASSQGQGVNQPQHF.

The chain uses TRBV4-2 and TRBJ1-1; the D is unclear. The germline gives CDR1 LGHNA, CDR2 YNFKEQ. V dropped 1 base and J dropped 1 base, with 7 bases sitting between them. This CDR3 is built from 14 residues. The CDR3 bases are TGTGCCAGCAGCCAAGGTGAGGGGAACACTGAAGCTTTCTTT. Residues: CASSQGEGNTEAFF.

The chain combines TRBV18 with TRBJ1-5, with 8 nucleotides matching TRBD1. Germline V lookup: CDR1 KGHSH, CDR2 LQKENI. V was pared by 2 bases and J by 6 bases, with 3 bases of the junction left unmatched. The CDR3 runs 14 residues. CDR3 sequence: CASSPTGGFQPQHF. CDR3 sequence (DNA): TGTGCCAGCTCACCAACAGGGGGATTTCAGCCCCAGCATTTT.

The chain links TRBV2 to TRBJ1-5; D may be TRBD1 (5 bases). Trimming shortened V by 6 bases and J by 6 bases, and 12 bases separated the two germline ends. The CDR3 is 13 residues long. Germline CDR1 and CDR2: SNHLY and FYNNEI. The chain's CDR3 is CASRSSGGQPQHF. Written as DNA, the CDR3 is TGTGCCAGCAGGTCCTCCGGGGGTCAGCCCCAGCATTTT. The variable domain in full, completed from reference TRBV2 and TRBJ1-5, reads EPEVTQTPSHQVTQMGQEVILRCVPISNHLYFYWYRQILGQKVEFLVSFYNNEISEKSEIFDDQFSVERPDGSNFTLKIRSTKLEDSAMYFCASRSSGGQPQHFGDGTRLSIL.

This clone appeared a few times. The chain employs TRBV19 and TRBJ1-1; 8 bases fit TRBD1. J gave up 6 bases and V 7 bases, and 1 base lay outside the gene matches. Germline assignment: CDR1 LNHDA and CDR2 SQIVND (reference sequence). The CDR3 runs 11 residues. The CDR3 bases are TGTGCCAGTAAGGACAGGGCTGAAGCTTTCTTT. It yields the protein CASKDRAEAFF.

J is TRBJ1-2 and V is TRBV19; TRBD1 matches 10 bases. Germline V lookup: CDR1 LNHDA, CDR2 SQIVND (reference sequence). J gave up 8 bases and V 6 bases, and 3 bases lay outside the gene matches. CDR3 size: 12 residues. CDR3 residues: CASRWDRGGYTF. In DNA, the CDR3 is TGTGCCAGTAGGTGGGACAGGGGCGGCTACACCTTC.

The V and J genes are TRBV7-8 and TRBJ1-2, with D possibly TRBD1 on 5 matching bases. The germline V gene encodes CDR1 SGHVS and CDR2 FQNEAQ. The CDR3 sequence is 15 residues long. Deletions cut 1 base from V and 6 bases from J, with 15 bases between. CDR3 sequence (DNA): TGTGCCAGCAGCTTAGAGGGGAGGGAGGTCGATGGCTACACCTTC. Translating gives CASSLEGREVDGYTF.

The genes are TRBV4-1 and TRBJ1-5, with 7 bases lining up with TRBD1. J was trimmed by 7 bases and V by 4 bases; bases with no gene match: 13. The length of the CDR3 is 16 residues. CDR1 and CDR2 (germline): MGHRA, YSYEKL. The CDR3 is CASSPGQLGRAQPQHF. For the CDR3, the DNA is TGCGCCAGCAGCCCGGGACAGTTGGGGCGGGCCCAGCCCCAGCATTTT.

The chain joins TRBV6-4 to TRBJ1-3, with D perhaps matching TRBD1 (5 bases). The CDR3 covers 13 residues. Trimming took off 3 bases at V and 4 bases at J, with 7 bases between the two ends. In germline, CDR1 is MRHNA, CDR2 SNTAGT. The chain's CDR3 is CASSETAGNTIYF. CDR3 DNA: TGTGCCAGCAGTGAGACAGCCGGAAACACCATATATTTT.

The chain combines TRBV4-3 with TRBJ2-5; 16 bases are shared with TRBD2. V lost 0 bases, J lost 4 bases, and 5 bases stayed unmatched. The CDR3 loop spans 18 amino acids. From germline, CDR1 is LGHNA and CDR2 YSLEER. CDR3 protein: CASSQDRGLAGGSETQYF. CDR3 sequence (DNA): TGCGCCAGCAGCCAAGATAGGGGACTAGCGGGGGGGTCAGAGACCCAGTACTTC.

The chain joins TRBV4-3 to TRBJ2-5; D remains ambiguous. The ends were cut back, 0 bases at V and 1 base at J, with 9 bases in the middle. Germline-derived CDR1 and CDR2 are LGHNA and YSLEER. This CDR3 has 15 residues. CDR3: CASSQDLLSQETQYF. CDR3 bases: TGCGCCAGCAGCCAAGATCTACTATCCCAAGAGACCCAGTACTTC.

V gene TRBV25-1 combines with J gene TRBJ2-6; D may be TRBD1 (5 bases). The length of the CDR3 is 16 residues. V was clipped by 1 base and J by 2 bases, with 9 bases between them. Germline V gene lookup returns CDR1 MGHDK and CDR2 SYGVNS. The CDR3 bases are TGTGCCAGCAGTGAATGGGAAGGGGCTGGGGCCAACGTCCTGACTTTC. This sequence encodes CASSEWEGAGANVLTF.

This rearrangement joins TRBV5-1 to TRBJ1-6; 7 positions match TRBD1. CDR1 is SGHRS, CDR2 YFSETQ, per germline. J gave up 7 bases and V 0 bases, and 1 base lay outside the gene matches. The CDR3 is 14 residues long. The CDR3 region is CASSLGQGNSPLHF. In DNA, the CDR3 is TGCGCCAGCAGCTTGGGACAGGGCAATTCACCCCTCCACTTT.